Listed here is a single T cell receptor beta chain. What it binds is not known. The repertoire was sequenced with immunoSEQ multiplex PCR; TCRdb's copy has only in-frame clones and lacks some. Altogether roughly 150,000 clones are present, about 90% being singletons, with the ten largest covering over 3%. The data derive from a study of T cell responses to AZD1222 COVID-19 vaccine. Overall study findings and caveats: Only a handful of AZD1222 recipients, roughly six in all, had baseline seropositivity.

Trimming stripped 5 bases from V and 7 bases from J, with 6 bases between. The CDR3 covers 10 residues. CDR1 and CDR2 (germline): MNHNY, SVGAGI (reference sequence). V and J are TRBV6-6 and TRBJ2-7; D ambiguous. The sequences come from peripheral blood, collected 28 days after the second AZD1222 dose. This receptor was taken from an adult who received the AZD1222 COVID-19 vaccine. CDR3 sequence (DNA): TGTGCCAGCAGTCTGGGGGAGCAGTACTTC. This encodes CASSLGEQYF.